This T cell receptor beta chain appears in the sequencing data of a study of blood T cell repertoires in COVID-19. Authors' processing steps: Amplification of reference gene primers provided the estimated nucleated cell counts. Assay: immunoSEQ multiplex PCR; the TCRdb copy retains only in-frame clones and omits some. The V and J calls and clone size come from that table; D and trimming were worked out from the DNA. The sample yields about 120,000 clones, approximately 82% seen once. From germline, CDR1 is MDHEN and CDR2 SYDVKM. After removal of 5 bases from V and 4 bases from J, the junction contained 8 bases not matched to a gene. The CDR3 is 16 amino acids.

Sequenced input: peripheral blood. This chain connects TRBV28 to TRBJ2-3; 11 bases align to TRBD2. The source of this sequence is a woman of 80 years or more with acute or convalescent COVID-19. The CDR3 DNA reads TGTGCCAGCAGTCTCCCCGGGACTAGCGGTTCAGATACGCAGTATTTT. It translates to CASSLPGTSGSDTQYF.